These T cell receptor beta chains were read from a single sample in a study of cytomegalovirus exposure and HLA in healthy donors. TCRdb's table, derived via immunoSEQ multiplex PCR, lists solely in-frame clones and lacks some. The table lists some 130,000 clones, roughly 83% of them singletons. Sequenced: PBMCs. The source is a man aged 18 to 35 in good health and CMV-seronegative. The CDR3 runs from the conserved cysteine through the conserved F or W. The order of the fields is J gene, clone size, D gene, V gene, CDR3 protein, CDR3 DNA. A D gene is named only where the DNA matches it firmly. A clone size is listed for some rows: how often the clone was seen (once, few, many), or a class if it is expanded.

>TRBJ2-7|few|TRBD1|TRBV6-1
CASTSGRGLTYEQYF
TGTGCCAGCACCTCAGGCAGGGGGCTAACCTACGAGCAGTACTTC
>TRBJ1-3|-|-|TRBV19
CASSIGRAGNTIYF
TGTGCCAGTAGTATTGGCAGGGCTGGAAACACCATATATTTT
>TRBJ2-1|-|-|TRBV7-2
CASRKGVNNEQFF
TGTGCCAGCCGTAAAGGGGTAAACAATGAGCAGTTCTTC
>TRBJ1-1|-|TRBD1|TRBV27
CASSLGGQSRSGAFF
TGTGCCAGCAGTCTTGGGGGACAGTCTAGGTCAGGAGCTTTCTTT
>TRBJ1-2|few|-|TRBV7-9
CASSPHEANYGYTF
TGTGCCAGCAGCCCCCATGAGGCTAACTATGGCTACACCTTC
>TRBJ2-1|-|TRBD2|TRBV28
CASSPQAGVSHNEQFF
TGTGCCAGCAGTCCTCAAGCGGGAGTGTCTCACAATGAGCAGTTCTTC
>TRBJ1-1|-|TRBD1|TRBV11-2
CASSPQTGGRAEAFF
TGTGCCAGCAGCCCCCAGACAGGGGGAAGAGCTGAAGCTTTCTTT
>TRBJ2-1|-|-|TRBV27
CASSPGGGGEGRGEQFF
TGTGCCAGCAGTCCTGGGGGAGGCGGCGAGGGGCGGGGTGAGCAGTTCTTC
>TRBJ1-2|-|-|TRBV25-1
CASLPGRSPIRDYGYTF
TGTGCCAGCCTTCCGGGGAGGTCTCCTATTCGGGACTATGGCTACACCTTC
>TRBJ2-3|-|TRBD2|TRBV11-1
CASSPRTSGSLTDTQYF
TGTGCCAGCAGCCCTCGGACTAGCGGGAGTTTAACAGATACGCAGTATTTT
>TRBJ1-1|-|TRBD1|TRBV19
CASSMDRGTEAFF
TGTGCCAGTAGTATGGACAGGGGCACTGAAGCTTTCTTT
>TRBJ1-6|-|-|TRBV25-1
CARGISPLHF
TGTGCTAGGGGGATCTCACCCCTCCACTTT
>TRBJ2-3|-|-|TRBV7-9
CASSTPVGGGSGSTDTQYF
TGTGCCAGCAGCACCCCCGTAGGGGGAGGGTCGGGGAGCACAGATACGCAGTATTTT
>TRBJ1-1|few|TRBD1|TRBV7-3
CASSPGQSSTEAFF
TGTGCCAGCAGCCCGGGACAGTCGAGCACTGAAGCTTTCTTT
>TRBJ2-5|once|-|TRBV7-2
CASSLGTVTTETQYF
TGTGCCAGCAGCTTAGGAACAGTCACCACAGAGACCCAGTACTTC
>TRBJ2-3|-|TRBD2|TRBV7-3
CASSKLAGDNTDTQYF
TGTGCCAGCAGCAAATTAGCGGGTGACAACACAGATACGCAGTATTTT
>TRBJ1-4|few|-|TRBV4-3
CASSHLQATNEKLFF
TGCGCCAGCAGCCATCTACAGGCAACTAATGAAAAACTGTTTTTT
>TRBJ1-4|-|TRBD1|TRBV6-1
CASNKGTGNNEKLFF
TGTGCCAGCAATAAAGGGACAGGGAATAATGAAAAACTGTTTTTT
>TRBJ2-7|-|TRBD2|TRBV28
CASSLSVGGSSEQYF
TGTGCCAGCAGTTTAAGTGTCGGCGGGAGCAGCGAGCAGTACTTC
>TRBJ1-1|-|-|TRBV18
CASSPFEGTSNTEAFF
TGTGCCAGCTCACCCTTCGAGGGGACATCGAACACTGAAGCTTTCTTT
>TRBJ2-5|-|-|TRBV9
CASSLDSKYQETQYF
TGTGCCAGCAGCTTAGACTCTAAGTACCAAGAGACCCAGTACTTC
>TRBJ1-2|-|TRBD1|TRBV19
CASSRQGTNYGYTF
TGTGCCAGTAGTCGACAGGGAACTAACTATGGCTACACCTTC
>TRBJ2-7|-|TRBD2|TRBV11-2
CASSLVWLAGDEQYF
TGTGCCAGCAGCTTAGTATGGCTAGCGGGAGACGAGCAGTACTTC
>TRBJ1-6|-|TRBD1|TRBV30
CAWSVGGQGSSPLHF
TGTGCCTGGAGTGTCGGGGGACAGGGAAGTTCACCCCTCCACTTT
>TRBJ2-7|-|TRBD2|TRBV6-6
CASSPERGETRCEQYF
TGTGCCAGCAGTCCCGAGCGGGGGGAGACTCGATGCGAGCAGTACTTC
>TRBJ1-4|-|-|TRBV29-1
CSVDSDRTSEKLFF
TGCAGCGTTGATTCCGACAGGACAAGCGAAAAACTGTTTTTT
>TRBJ2-2|many|TRBD2|TRBV6-1
CASSGLAGANTGELFF
TGTGCCAGCAGTGGACTAGCGGGAGCGAACACCGGGGAGCTGTTTTTT
>TRBJ2-7|-|TRBD1|TRBV4-1
CASSLRTGGYGEQYF
TGCGCCAGCAGCCTACGGACAGGGGGCTATGGCGAGCAGTACTTC
>TRBJ2-3|-|-|TRBV4-1
CASSRTRTVSTDTQYF
TGCGCCAGCAGCCGAACGAGGACAGTTAGCACAGATACGCAGTATTTT
>TRBJ2-1|once|TRBD2|TRBV10-1
CASSLGLAGDEQFF
TGCGCCAGCAGCCTGGGACTAGCGGGGGATGAGCAGTTCTTC
>TRBJ1-4|-|-|TRBV7-9
CASSLSGGDEKLFF
TGTGCCAGCAGCTTATCGGGGGGCGATGAAAAACTGTTTTTT
>TRBJ2-2|-|TRBD1|TRBV11-2
CASSLVGQIMGGELFF
TGTGCCAGCAGCTTAGTGGGACAGATAATGGGCGGGGAGCTGTTTTTT
>TRBJ2-2|-|-|TRBV7-3
CASSSPSGLRNTGELFF
TGTGCCAGCAGCTCCCCGTCCGGACTCAGAAACACCGGGGAGCTGTTTTTT
>TRBJ1-2|-|TRBD1|TRBV7-3
CASSARAGGESDYGYTF
TGTGCCAGCAGCGCCCGGGCAGGGGGCGAATCTGACTATGGCTACACCTTC
>TRBJ2-1|-|TRBD2|TRBV7-3
CASSLSGGSYNEQFF
TGTGCCAGCAGCCTTAGCGGGGGTTCCTACAATGAGCAGTTCTTC
>TRBJ2-1|-|TRBD2|TRBV6-4
CASSLAGAPYNEQFF
TGTGCCAGCAGTTTAGCGGGAGCGCCCTACAATGAGCAGTTCTTC
>TRBJ2-7|few|TRBD2|TRBV6-6
CASRQASGSSYEQYF
TGTGCCAGCAGACAAGCTAGCGGGAGTTCCTACGAGCAGTACTTC
>TRBJ1-1|-|-|TRBV6-6
CASSYSSAVNTEAFF
TGTGCCAGCAGTTACTCGAGTGCGGTGAACACTGAAGCTTTCTTT
>TRBJ1-1|-|TRBD1|TRBV4-1
CASSQGDSRATEAFF
TGCGCCAGCAGCCAAGGGGACAGCCGGGCGACTGAAGCTTTCTTT
>TRBJ1-6|-|-|TRBV2
CASSEEGGRSPLHF
TGTGCCAGCAGTGAAGAAGGAGGGCGGTCACCCCTCCACTTT